This T cell receptor beta chain comes out of a study of T cells after yellow fever vaccination. Overall study results and limits: Abundant clonotypes from the bulk population could get into FACS-sorted repertoires as contaminants. Among all clonotypes, a small share was observed in both CD4 and CD8 compartments.

The CDR3 is 13 amino acids. Germline CDR1 and CDR2: LGHNA and YSLEER. V was clipped by 4 bases and J by 5 bases, with 10 bases between them. This clonotype was recorded a few times. Antigen specificity is unknown. TCRdb re-analysed the 5' RACE reads in MiXCR, keeping a single row per CDR3 protein. The table has about 350,000 distinct CDR3 sequences, roughly 10% seen once; the top ten hold roughly 18%. Sequencing was performed on PBMCs, taken on the day of the first yellow fever vaccination. The V and J genes are TRBV4-3 and TRBJ2-3; TRBD1 might be the D (6 bases). This receptor was taken from a man between 18 and 29 years old who received the YFV17D yellow fever vaccine. CDR3 nucleotide sequence: TGCGCCAGCAGCCTCACAGGGCAAGATACGCAGTATTTT. Amino acid sequence: CASSLTGQDTQYF.